Sequencing of this TCR beta chain was carried out in a study of blood T cells in healthy people across ages. Regarding the study as a whole: As age increased, TCR beta diversity per million T cells fell in a roughly linear fashion.

A second about 6 to 12 cycle PCR used barcoded and J-beta primers. Individual samples furnished no less than 3 million CDR3-containing paired-end reads apiece. TCRdb re-called the 5' RACE reads with MiXCR, one entry per CDR3 protein. The repertoire consists of some 940,000 distinct CDR3 sequences, with 25% to 35% occurring once and the leading ten covering roughly 10%. Germline V gene lookup returns CDR1 SGDLS and CDR2 YYNGEE. The CDR3 contains 14 residues. V lost 5 bases to trimming and J lost 3 bases; unmatched junction nucleotides: 1. A remark on this clonotype: As yet, its antigen is unknown.

This sample was shared with a second study, whose subject was T cells of mothers and their children. In that study: A few healthy Caucasian mothers and their six children were the donors.

The TCR was taken from a woman aged 35 to 49 in good health. Sequenced material: blood. The chain carries TRBV9 and TRBJ2-2; 10 nucleotides line up with TRBD1. The CDR3 DNA reads TGTGCCAGCAGGACAGGGGGCGACACCGGGGAGCTGTTTTTT. This translates into CASRTGGDTGELFF. Filled out from reference TRBV9 and TRBJ2-2, the complete variable domain reads DSGVTQTPKHLITATGQRVTLRCSPRSGDLSVYWYQQSLDQGLQFLIQYYNGEERAKGNILERFSAQQFPDLHSELNLSSLELGDSALYFCASRTGGDTGELFFGEGSRLTVL.